This TCR beta chain was captured in a study of shared clonotypes between healthy human individuals (dated by TCRdb to 2020 to 2022). Context from the whole study: Three men and a couple of women, aged 18 to 49 years, made up the cohort. For each donor, three plates each were used for CD4 naive and CD4 memory, two plates were used for CD8 naive, and one plate was used for CD8 memory. The study deeply sequenced blood TCR repertoires of about five healthy adults to estimate repertoire size and the extent of clonotype sharing between individuals. Libraries were prepared and TCR repertoires were sequenced by different laboratories using diverse techniques, in order to increase sequencing depth and limit assay-specific biases. Each donor's leukapheresis produced roughly between roughly 0.9 and 9 billion PBMCs. Broader findings and caveats from the paper: When several donors were compared, the shared fraction of clonotypes was about 5.2% for naive CD4, 3.5% to 4% for naive CD8, 2% to 2.5% for memory CD4, and less than 0.45% for memory CD8. Naive subsets generally had larger estimated clonotype richness than memory subsets did. Pairwise subsampling led to the expectation that sequencing depth would affect the degree of clonotype sharing among donors. Clonotypes shared by all four sorted-subset donors showed higher generation probabilities than non-shared clonotypes. Because the study included a small number of donors, the genetic and exposure-history diversity represented was limited. Sampling was limited to blood, and TCR repertoires in tissue likely differ from TCR repertoires in blood. Incomplete sequencing was indicated by rarefaction of sorted-subset datasets, despite the large sequencing depth.

Comments on this clone: The antigen it recognizes is unknown. There are no base qualities to consult, and no much larger clone falls within one base.

TCR CDR3 regions were amplified from genomic DNA by multiplex PCR using the deep immunoSEQ assay. For each cell subset, the extracted genomic DNA was distributed evenly across all wells of several immunoSEQ 96-well plates, and each plate served as one replicate. For sorted subsets, around 200 ng genomic DNA, equal to 30,000 to 35,000 T cell genomes, was loaded into each replicate PCR. The purified libraries were quantified using a Qubit 3.0 fluorometer, sized with a Bioanalyzer 2100, and then quantified again using the KAPA Library Quantification kit. A separate single-read 150-cycle Illumina NextSeq 550 flow cell was used to sequence each immunoSEQ 96-well plate. The authors' analysis ran thus. Because the immunoSEQ output included only junctional sequences and no quality scores, the filtering could not be the same as the filtering used for full-length reads. To assign V/J genes and CDR3, sequences were annotated against IMGT germline references using PyIR, a Python wrapper for IgBLAST v1.9. Any read was removed if the V/J assignment was weak (E-value above 1e-6), the CDR3 was missing, or the read contained stop codons, out-of-frame junctions, or ambiguous translated residues. V3J clonotypes were defined as sequences sharing an identical inferred V gene, J gene, and CDR3 amino acid sequence. Percentage overlap between repertoires was computed as shared unique clonotypes divided by the size of the smaller repertoire. Repertoire richness was assessed with RTK rarefaction, the Chao1 estimator, and Recon v2.1 estimates of unobserved clonotypes. For all TCRbeta clonotypes obtained by the gDNA method from a handful of donors, generation probabilities were computed with OLGA. The table comes from immuneACCESS by way of TCRdb, which keeps in-frame sequences with V and J called. Part of the clones is missing from these tables; in studies checked, under half for an unresolved V gene and the rest for unknown reasons. D and trimming were read from the DNA, whereas the V and J calls and clone size are those reported in that table. For this sample the table gives roughly 1,800,000 clones, of which roughly 94% were detected only once. The ten largest clones add up to around 1% of the sample.

The germline V gene (reference sequence) provides CDR1 GTSNPN and CDR2 SVGIG. The CDR3 goes from the cysteine to the phenylalanine over 13 residues. Of all the DNA, just the CDR3 is kept, 39 bases in frame from base 1. The germline ends are 8 bases apart after V is trimmed by 0 bases and J by 5 bases. CD8 naive samples were obtained by positive selection for CCR7 among CD45RO-negative cells, yielding a CD45RA+CCR7+ population from which TemRA cells were excluded. The donors were healthy, HIV-negative adults with no recently reported acute infections or vaccinations. All donors were Caucasian adults living in Nashville, Tennessee, USA. Blood was obtained by leukapheresis, after which PBMCs were separated by Ficoll-Histopaque density gradient centrifugation and cryopreserved in liquid nitrogen vapor phase. Analytical flow cytometry was used to check the purity and quantity of each magnetically sorted T cell population. From each sorted fraction, genomic DNA was isolated and quantified by UV absorbance on a Nanodrop 2000c.

The sample consisted of naive CD8+ T cells sorted from blood. The sample's cell subset or site label, in plain terms: CD45RA+CCR7+. The receptor was isolated from a man younger than 30 in good health. The sequence links TRBV30 to TRBJ1-5; the D gene is perhaps TRBD1, on 6 matching bases. The CDR3 is CAWSVAGDQPQHF. The bases read TGTGCCTGGAGTGTAGCAGGGGATCAGCCCCAGCATTTT.